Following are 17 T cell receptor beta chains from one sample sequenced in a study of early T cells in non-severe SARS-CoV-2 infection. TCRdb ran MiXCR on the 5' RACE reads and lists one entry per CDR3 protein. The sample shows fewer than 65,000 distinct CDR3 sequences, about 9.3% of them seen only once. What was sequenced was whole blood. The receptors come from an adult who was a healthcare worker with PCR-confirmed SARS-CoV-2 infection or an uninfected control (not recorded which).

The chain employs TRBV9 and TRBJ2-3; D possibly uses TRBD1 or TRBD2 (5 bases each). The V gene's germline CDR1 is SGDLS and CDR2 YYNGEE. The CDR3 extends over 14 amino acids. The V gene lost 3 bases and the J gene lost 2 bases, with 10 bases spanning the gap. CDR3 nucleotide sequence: TGTGCCAGCAGCGCACTAGGGACCACAGATACGCAGTATTTT. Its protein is CASSALGTTDTQYF.

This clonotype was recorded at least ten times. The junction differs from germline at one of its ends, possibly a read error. CDR3 residues: CSVEAGREKLFF. For the CDR3, the DNA is TGCAGCGTAGAAGCGGGGAGAGAAAAACTGTTTTTT. The chain joins TRBV29-1 to TRBJ1-4; D gene uncertain. Germline lookup yields CDR1 SQVTM and CDR2 ANQGSEA. This CDR3 spans 12 amino acids.

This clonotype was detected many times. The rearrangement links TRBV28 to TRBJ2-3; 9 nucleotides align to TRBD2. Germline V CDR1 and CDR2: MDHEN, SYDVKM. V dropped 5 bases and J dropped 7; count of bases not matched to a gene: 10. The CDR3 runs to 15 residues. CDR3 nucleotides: TGTGCCAGCAGTAACCGCGCGGGAGGGGTCAATACGCAGTATTTT. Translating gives CASSNRAGGVNTQYF.

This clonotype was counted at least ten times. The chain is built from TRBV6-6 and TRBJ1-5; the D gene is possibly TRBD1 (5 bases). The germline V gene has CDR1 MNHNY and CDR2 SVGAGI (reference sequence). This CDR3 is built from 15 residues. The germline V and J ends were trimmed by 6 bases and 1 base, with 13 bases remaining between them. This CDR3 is CASRSPWGSNQPQHF. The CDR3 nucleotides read TGTGCCAGCAGGTCTCCATGGGGGAGCAATCAGCCCCAGCATTTT.

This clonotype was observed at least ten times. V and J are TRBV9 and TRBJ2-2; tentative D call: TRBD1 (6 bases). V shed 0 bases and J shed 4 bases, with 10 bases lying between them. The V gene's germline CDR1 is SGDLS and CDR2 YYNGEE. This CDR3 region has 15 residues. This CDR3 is CASSVAGAGTGELFF. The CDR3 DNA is TGTGCCAGCAGCGTAGCAGGGGCGGGCACCGGGGAGCTGTTTTTT.

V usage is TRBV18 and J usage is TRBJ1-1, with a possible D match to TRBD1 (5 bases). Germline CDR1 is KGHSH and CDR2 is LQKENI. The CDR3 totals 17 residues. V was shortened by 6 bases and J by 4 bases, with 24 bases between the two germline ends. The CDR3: CASSNSGTGGGPTEAFF. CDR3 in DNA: TGTGCCAGCTCCAACTCGGGCACCGGCGGGGGACCCACTGAAGCTTTCTTT.

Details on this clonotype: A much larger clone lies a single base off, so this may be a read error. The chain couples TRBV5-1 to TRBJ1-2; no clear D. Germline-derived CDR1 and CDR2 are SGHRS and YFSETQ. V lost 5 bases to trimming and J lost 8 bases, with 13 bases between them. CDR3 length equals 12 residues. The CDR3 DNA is TGCGCCAGCAGATTAGAAGGATCCGGCTACACCTTC. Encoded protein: CASRLEGSGYTF.

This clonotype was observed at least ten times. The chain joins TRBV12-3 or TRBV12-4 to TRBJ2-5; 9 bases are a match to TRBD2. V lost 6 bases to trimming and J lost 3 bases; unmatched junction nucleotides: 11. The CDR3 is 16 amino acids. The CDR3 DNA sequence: TGTGCCAGCAGCAAAGGCGGGACTAGCCTTAAAGAGACCCAGTACTTC. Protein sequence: CASSKGGTSLKETQYF.

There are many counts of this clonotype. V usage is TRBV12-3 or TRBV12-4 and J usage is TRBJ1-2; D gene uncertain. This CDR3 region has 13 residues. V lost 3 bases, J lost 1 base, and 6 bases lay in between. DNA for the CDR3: TGTGCCAGCAGTTTCGGCCTTAACTATGGCTACACCTTC. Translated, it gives CASSFGLNYGYTF.

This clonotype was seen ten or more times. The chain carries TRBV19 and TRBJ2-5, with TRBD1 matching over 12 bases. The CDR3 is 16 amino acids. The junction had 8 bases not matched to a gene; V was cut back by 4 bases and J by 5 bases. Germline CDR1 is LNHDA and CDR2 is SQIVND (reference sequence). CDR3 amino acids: CASSTPAGTGGETQYF. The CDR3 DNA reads TGTGCCAGTAGTACTCCGGCCGGGACAGGGGGCGAGACCCAGTACTTC.

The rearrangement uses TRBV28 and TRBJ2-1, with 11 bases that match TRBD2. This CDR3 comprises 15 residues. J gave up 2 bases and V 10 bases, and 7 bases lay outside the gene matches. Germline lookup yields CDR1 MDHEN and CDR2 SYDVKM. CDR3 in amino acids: CAIRGLAVTYNEQFF. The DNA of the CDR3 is TGTGCCATCCGGGGACTAGCGGTCACCTACAATGAGCAGTTCTTC.

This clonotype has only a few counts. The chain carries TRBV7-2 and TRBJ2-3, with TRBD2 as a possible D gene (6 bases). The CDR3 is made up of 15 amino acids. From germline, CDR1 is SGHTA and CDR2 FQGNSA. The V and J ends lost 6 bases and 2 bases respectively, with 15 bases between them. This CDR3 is CASRSGGTSTDTQYF. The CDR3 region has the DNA TGTGCCAGCAGATCCGGGGGTACTTCCACAGATACGCAGTATTTT.

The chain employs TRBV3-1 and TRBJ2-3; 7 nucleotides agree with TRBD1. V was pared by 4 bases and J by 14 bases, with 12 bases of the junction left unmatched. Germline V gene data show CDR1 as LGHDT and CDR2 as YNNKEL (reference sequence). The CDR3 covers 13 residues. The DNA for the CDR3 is TGTGCCAGCAGCCGAACAGGGGACGGCAGTTGGTATTTT. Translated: CASSRTGDGSWYF.

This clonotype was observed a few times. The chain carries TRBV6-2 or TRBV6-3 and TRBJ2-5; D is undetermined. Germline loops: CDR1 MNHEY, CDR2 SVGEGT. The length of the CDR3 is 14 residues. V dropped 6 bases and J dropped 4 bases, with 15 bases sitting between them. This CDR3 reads CASRDGDWAETQYF. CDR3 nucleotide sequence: TGTGCCAGCAGAGACGGAGATTGGGCAGAGACCCAGTACTTC.

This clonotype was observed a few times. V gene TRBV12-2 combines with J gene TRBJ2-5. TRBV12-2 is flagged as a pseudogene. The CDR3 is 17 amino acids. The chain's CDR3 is CASRVTPNLEAQETQYF. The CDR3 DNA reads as TGTGCAAGTCGCGTCACTCCGAACCTGGAAGCCCAAGAGACCCAGTACTTC.

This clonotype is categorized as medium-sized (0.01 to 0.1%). The CDR3 is CASSLGAAFLGDTQYF. CDR3 in DNA: TGTGCCAGCAGCTTAGGAGCGGCCTTCTTGGGAGATACGCAGTATTTT. The chain uses TRBV7-3 and TRBJ2-3, with D perhaps matching TRBD2 (5 bases). The germline gives CDR1 SGHTA, CDR2 FQGTGA. V shed 2 bases and J shed 5 bases, with 17 bases lying between them. The CDR3 covers 16 residues.

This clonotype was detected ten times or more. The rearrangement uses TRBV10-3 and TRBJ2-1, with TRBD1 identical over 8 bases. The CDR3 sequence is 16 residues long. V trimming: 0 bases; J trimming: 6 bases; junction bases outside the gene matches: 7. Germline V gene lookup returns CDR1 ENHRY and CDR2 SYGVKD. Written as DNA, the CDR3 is TGTGCCATCAGTGAGTCGGCAGGGGGCAACCCCAATGAGCAGTTCTTC. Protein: CAISESAGGNPNEQFF.